The TCR beta chain described here comes from a study of patients and donors after allogeneic stem cell transplantation. The CDR3 consists of 15 residues. Trimming left V 5 bases short and J 3 bases short, with 17 bases between. In TCRdb, the RT-PCR reads were re-called with MiXCR into one record per CDR3 protein. The repertoire holds 150,000 to 200,000 distinct CDR3 sequences, with 41% as singletons. The chain employs TRBV12-3 or TRBV12-4 and TRBJ2-7; D gene ambiguous. Input material: blood, either unsorted or a sorted T cell fraction (not recorded which). The sequence came from a human donor who was either an allogeneic HSCT recipient or a stem cell or donor lymphocyte infusion donor (not recorded which). It is not recorded whose cells these are; they may come from a transplant donor. The CDR3 DNA is TGTGCCAGCAGTCCGGGTATGGAGCCGAACTACGAGCAGTACTTC. Encoded protein: CASSPGMEPNYEQYF.